This T cell receptor beta chain was observed in a study of blood T cell repertoires in COVID-19. On the study more broadly: Samples came from the United States, Italy and Spain, spanning acute and convalescent COVID-19.

Authors' methods: Estimation of nucleated cell counts was performed using reference gene primer amplification. Clones were read by immunoSEQ multiplex PCR, and TCRdb kept only the in-frame ones, dropping some. The V and J calls and the clone size are those of that table, but D and trimming were determined from the DNA. The profile covers roughly 300,000 clones, with more than 85% appearing a single time and 2.2% taken by the ten largest. Seattle patients were enrolled during active infection and followed longitudinally. Looked up from germline, CDR1 is LNHDA and CDR2 is SQIVND (reference sequence). V lost 4 bases, J lost 1 base, and 10 bases lay in between. CDR3 size: 14 residues.

The receptor comes from a woman in her twenties or thirties with COVID-19, enrolled during active disease. The genes are TRBV19 and TRBJ1-1, with D tentatively TRBD1 (5 bases). The material sequenced was peripheral blood. The CDR3 DNA is TGTGCCAGTAGTAGAGGTGGGGCGAACACTGAAGCTTTCTTT. Protein: CASSRGGANTEAFF.